One TCR beta chain is described in this entry. Its antigen is currently not known. Per-base qualities were not stored, and no clone one base away is much larger. Using the deep immunoSEQ assay, TCR CDR3 regions were amplified from genomic DNA by multiplex PCR. For each cell subset, the extracted genomic DNA was distributed evenly across all wells of several immunoSEQ 96-well plates, and each plate served as one replicate. For sorted subsets, about 210 ng of genomic DNA, equivalent to roughly 33,000 T cell genomes, went into each replicate PCR. Purified libraries were measured with a Qubit 3.0 fluorometer, size-checked on a Bioanalyzer 2100, and measured again with the KAPA Library Quantification kit. A separate single-read 150-cycle Illumina NextSeq 550 flow cell was used to sequence each immunoSEQ 96-well plate. On the study's bioinformatics: Because the immunoSEQ output included only junctional sequences and no quality scores, the filtering could not be the same as the filtering used for full-length reads. To assign V/J genes and CDR3, sequences were annotated using PyIR, a Python wrapper for IgBLAST v1.9, with IMGT germline references. Reads with weak V/J assignments (E-value above 1e-6), missing CDR3, stop codons, out-of-frame junctions, or ambiguous translated residues were removed. V3J clonotypes were defined as sequences sharing an identical inferred V gene, J gene, and CDR3 amino acid sequence. To compute the percentage overlap between repertoires, the number of shared unique clonotypes was divided by the size of the smaller repertoire. Richness of each repertoire was evaluated using RTK rarefaction, the Chao1 estimator, and Recon v2.1 estimates of unobserved clonotypes. For all TCRbeta clonotypes obtained by the gDNA method from four donors, generation probabilities were computed with OLGA. The table comes from immuneACCESS by way of TCRdb, which keeps in-frame sequences with V and J called. Part of the clones is missing from these tables; in studies checked, under half for an unresolved V gene and the rest for unknown reasons. V, J and clone size are taken as reported in that table, and D and trimming were inferred from the DNA itself. Here the sample has some 2.1 million clones; roughly 95% occur a single time. The ten largest clones add up to roughly 1% of the sample.

The sample is drawn from a study of shared clonotypes between healthy human individuals (dated by TCRdb to 2018 to 2021). Describing the broader study: A couple of women and a few men aged 18 to 49 years were included in the cohort. For each donor, three plates each were used for CD4 naive and CD4 memory, two plates were used for CD8 naive, and one plate was used for CD8 memory. Blood TCR repertoires of a handful of healthy adults were deeply sequenced to estimate repertoire size and the extent of clonotype sharing between individuals. Different laboratories and diverse techniques were used to prepare libraries and sequence TCR repertoires, to increase sequencing depth and limit assay-specific biases. Per donor, leukapheresis produced somewhere between about 0.8 and 9 billion PBMCs. Summary of the overall study and its limitations: Based on pairwise subsampling, the degree of clonotype sharing among donors was expected to be affected by sequencing depth. Sharing across several donors was observed for around 5% of naive CD4, over 3% of naive CD8, about 2.3% of memory CD4, and about 0.4% of memory CD8 clonotypes. Higher generation probabilities were observed for clonotypes shared by all four sorted-subset donors than for non-shared clonotypes. Because the study included only a small number of donors, the genetic and exposure-history diversity represented was limited. Larger estimated clonotype richness was generally found for naive subsets than for memory subsets. Sampling was restricted to blood, and TCR repertoires in tissues likely differ from the TCR repertoires found in blood. Incomplete sequencing was indicated by rarefaction of sorted-subset datasets, despite the large sequencing depth.

CD8 naive samples consisted of CD45RO-negative cells that were positively selected for CCR7, yielding a CD45RA+CCR7+ population without TemRA cells. Healthy HIV-negative adults with no recently reported acute infections or vaccinations were included as donors. Every donor was a Caucasian adult residing in Nashville, Tennessee, USA. Blood was collected by leukapheresis, and PBMCs were isolated by Ficoll-Histopaque density gradient centrifugation and then cryopreserved in liquid nitrogen vapor phase. Analytical flow cytometry was used to check the purity and quantity of every magnetically sorted T cell population. Each sorted fraction had its genomic DNA isolated and then quantified by UV absorbance on a Nanodrop 2000c. Spanning cysteine to phenylalanine, the CDR3 consists of 14 amino acids. The read is trimmed to its CDR3 DNA, 42 bases read in frame from base 1. Compared with germline, V lacks 5 bases and J lacks 0 bases; bases without a gene match: 3. According to the germline V gene, CDR1 reads MNHEY and CDR2 reads SVGAGI.

The sequence links TRBV6-5 to TRBJ2-7, with TRBD1 matching 8 junction bases. The source material was naive CD8+ T cells sorted from blood. The meaning of the sample's cell subset or site label: CD45RA+CCR7+. The sequence came from a man younger than 30 in good health. The sequence in DNA is TGTGCCAGCAGTGAGGGACAGGTCTCCTACGAGCAGTACTTC. Translated, this is CASSEGQVSYEQYF.